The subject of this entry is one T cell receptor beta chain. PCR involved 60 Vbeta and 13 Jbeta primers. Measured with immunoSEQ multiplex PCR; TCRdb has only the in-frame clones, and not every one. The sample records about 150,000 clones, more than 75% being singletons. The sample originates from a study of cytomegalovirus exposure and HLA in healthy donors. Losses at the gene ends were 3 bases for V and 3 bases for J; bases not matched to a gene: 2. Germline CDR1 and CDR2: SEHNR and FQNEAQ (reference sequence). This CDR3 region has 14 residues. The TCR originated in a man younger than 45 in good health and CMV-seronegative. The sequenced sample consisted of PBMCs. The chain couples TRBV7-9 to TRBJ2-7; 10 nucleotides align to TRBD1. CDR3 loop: CASSFRTGGYEQYF. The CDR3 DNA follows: TGTGCCAGCAGCTTTCGGACAGGGGGCTACGAGCAGTACTTC.